This TCR beta chain was profiled in a study of cytomegalovirus exposure and HLA in healthy donors. Study findings and constraints: In an earlier analysis, most TCR beta V segments were productive about 87% or about 30% of the time. Rare TCR sequences predominated, though certain public TCRs were found in many donors. Across all donors, roughly uniform sequencing depth was an assumption of the presence/absence analyses.

The primer mix had 60 Vbeta and 13 Jbeta primers. Sequencing was performed with immunoSEQ multiplex PCR; in TCRdb, only in-frame clones are kept and a portion is missing. Recorded for this sample: 75,000 to 95,000 clones. Points on this clone: Its antigen remains unidentified.

The source of this sequence is a woman aged 55-70 years in good health and CMV-seronegative. Sequencing used PBMCs.

CDR3 sequence (DNA): TGTGCCAGCAGCCCCGGGACAGGGGGCTCCACTGAAGCTTTCTTT. It encodes CASSPGTGGSTEAFF. The chain links TRBV11-3 to TRBJ1-1; 12 bases fit TRBD1. This CDR3 spans 15 amino acids. V dropped 5 bases and J dropped 4; count of bases not matched to a gene: 5. The V gene's germline CDR1 is SGHNT and CDR2 YENEEA. Supplemented by reference TRBV11-3 and TRBJ1-1, the full variable domain reads EAGVVQSPRYKIIEKKQPVAFWCNPISGHNTLYWYLQNLGQGPELLIRYENEEAVDDSQLPKDRFSAERLKGVDSTLKIQPAELGDSAVYLCASSPGTGGSTEAFFGQGTRLTVV.